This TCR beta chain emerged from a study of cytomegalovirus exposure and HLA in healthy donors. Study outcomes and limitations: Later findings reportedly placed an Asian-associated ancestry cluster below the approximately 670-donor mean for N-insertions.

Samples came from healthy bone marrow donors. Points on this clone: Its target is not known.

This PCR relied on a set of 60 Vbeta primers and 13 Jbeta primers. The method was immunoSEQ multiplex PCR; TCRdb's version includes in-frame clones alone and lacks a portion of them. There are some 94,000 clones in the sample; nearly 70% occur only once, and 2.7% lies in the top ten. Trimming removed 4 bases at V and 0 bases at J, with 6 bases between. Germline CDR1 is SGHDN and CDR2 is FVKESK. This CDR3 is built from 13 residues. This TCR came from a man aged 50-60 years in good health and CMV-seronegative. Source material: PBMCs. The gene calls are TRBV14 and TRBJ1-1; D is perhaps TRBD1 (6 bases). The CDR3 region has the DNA TGTGCCAGCAGCCGACAGGTGAACACTGAAGCTTTCTTT. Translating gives CASSRQVNTEAFF.